The 32 T cell receptor beta chains below all came from one sample that was sequenced in a study of metastatic and nonmetastatic thyroid tumors. Prior to thyroid surgery, none of the patients had received any treatment. TCRdb re-clonotyped the PCR reads via MiXCR. The top ten hold about 10% of the sample, which has 75,000 to 100,000 clones, over 9.5% seen once. What was sequenced was blood. All receptors come from a female donor with papillary thyroid cancer or a benign thyroid nodule (not recorded which). Some clones in this sample may be carry-over from other donors' samples.

This clone was seen more than once but under ten times. The chain joins TRBV6-1 to TRBJ2-2; the match to TRBD2 covers 11 bases. V was clipped by 11 bases and J by 6 bases; unmatched bases: 11. CDR1 and CDR2 from the germline V gene are MNHNS and SASEGT. The CDR3 sequence is 15 residues long. CDR3 sequence reads: CAGSSSGRSAGELFF. DNA of the CDR3: TGTGCCGGCTCTTCTAGCGGGAGGTCCGCCGGGGAGCTGTTTTTT.

Only a few counts were recorded for this clone. This chain links TRBV7-9 with TRBJ2-7; no firm D call. V was pared by 5 bases and J by 6 bases, with 8 bases between. The germline V gene has CDR1 SEHNR and CDR2 FQNEAQ (reference sequence). The CDR3 covers 11 residues. This chain's CDR3 is CASSLSREQYF. Here the CDR3 DNA reads TGTGCCAGCAGCCTTTCACGCGAGCAGTACTTC.

This clone was detected many times. The chain carries TRBV20-1 and TRBJ2-3; tentative D call: TRBD2 (5 bases). Germline CDR1 is DFQATT and CDR2 is SNEGSKA (reference sequence). The CDR3 runs 13 residues. Trimming cost V 6 bases and J 2 bases, with 12 bases left between them. The CDR3 sequence is CSAGSPLTDTQYF. DNA for the CDR3: TGCAGTGCGGGGAGTCCTCTCACAGATACGCAGTATTTT.

The V gene is TRBV5-4, the J gene TRBJ1-3; D is unclear. There are 17 residues in the CDR3. V lost 2 bases to trimming and J lost 0 bases, with 15 bases between them. CDR1 is SGHNT, CDR2 YYREEE, per germline (reference sequence). Here the CDR3 DNA reads TGTGCCAGCAGCTTTGGAAGCGCGACCCGCTCTGGAAACACCATATATTTT. This codes for CASSFGSATRSGNTIYF.

This clone was counted at least ten times. V gene TRBV29-1 combines with J gene TRBJ1-1; no definite D call. Per the germline V gene, CDR1 is SQVTM and CDR2 is ANQGSEA. The CDR3 extends over 12 amino acids. V was trimmed by 5 bases and J by 1 base, leaving 8 bases between them. The CDR3 DNA follows: TGCAGCGTTCTGGGATGGAACACTGAAGCTTTCTTT. Translating it yields CSVLGWNTEAFF.

In this sample, this clone turned up many times. The V and J genes are TRBV2 and TRBJ2-3; possible D gene TRBD1, 6 bases. The germline CDR1 and CDR2 sequences are SNHLY and FYNNEI. V gave up 2 bases and J gave up 5 bases, with 11 bases separating them. This CDR3 comprises 14 residues. The DNA of the CDR3 is TGTGCCAGCAGTGAACGCAGGGGAAGAGATACGCAGTATTTT. This gives the protein CASSERRGRDTQYF.

This clone was counted at least ten times. A much larger clone differs by one base, so this may be a read error. The chain joins TRBV30 to TRBJ1-2, with D possibly being TRBD1 (5 bases). Germline values: CDR1 GTSNPN, CDR2 SVGIG (reference sequence). The CDR3 totals 13 residues. This CDR3 reads CAWVGTENYDYTF. The CDR3 DNA is TGTGCCTGGGTGGGGACGGAGAACTATGACTACACCTTC.

A note on this clone: This may be a read error, as it is one base from a much larger clone. Different DNA sequences within this sample yield the same CDR3. V gene TRBV29-1 combines with J gene TRBJ2-7, with D perhaps matching TRBD1 (5 bases). Per germline, CDR1 SQVTM and CDR2 ANQGSEA. This CDR3 has 13 residues. Trimming cost V 4 bases and J 4 bases, with 14 bases left between them. The CDR3 is CSVGTGAGYEQYF. For the CDR3, the DNA is TGCAGCGTTGGAACAGGTGCCGGATACGAGCAGTACTTC.

This clone was seen at least ten times. The chain employs TRBV10-3 and TRBJ2-7; weak D call: TRBD1 (6 bases). V was trimmed by 4 bases and J by 2 bases, leaving 9 bases between them. Germline loops: CDR1 ENHRY, CDR2 SYGVKD. CDR3 size: 13 residues. CDR3 bases: TGTGCCATCAGTGGGGACATAACCTACGAGCAGTACTTC. It codes for CAISGDITYEQYF.

This clone was picked up many times. Other nucleotide sequences in the sample specify the same CDR3. The chain has TRBV7-3 and TRBJ2-1, with TRBD2 as a possible D gene (5 bases). CDR1 and CDR2 (germline): SGHTA, FQGTGA. V gave up 0 bases and J gave up 7 bases, with 10 bases separating them. The CDR3 covers 14 residues. CDR3 DNA sequence: TGTGCCAGCAGCTTAACCGGAGGACGGAATGAGCAGTTCTTC. It yields the protein CASSLTGGRNEQFF. Variable domain in full (rest from reference TRBV7-3 and TRBJ2-1): GAGVSQTPSNKVTEKGKYVELRCDPISGHTALYWYRQSLGQGPEFLIYFQGTGAADDSGLPNDRFFAVRPEGSVSTLKIQRTERGDSAVYLCASSLTGGRNEQFFGPGTRLTVL.

This clone appeared many times. This chain links TRBV5-1 with TRBJ1-1; D uncertain. Deletions cut 2 bases from V and 4 bases from J, with 12 bases between. Germline V gene sequence: CDR1 SGHRS, CDR2 YFSETQ. This CDR3 spans 14 amino acids. The CDR3 reads CASSLEGRGTEAFF. Written as DNA, the CDR3 is TGCGCCAGCAGCTTAGAGGGTCGGGGCACTGAAGCTTTCTTT.

Details on this clone: Germline is not matched at one junction end, which may reflect a read error. The CDR3 sequence is CASSEASADPSYEHYF. DNA for the CDR3: TGTGCCAGCAGTGAAGCCTCGGCAGACCCCTCCTACGAGCATTACTTC. V gene TRBV6-1 combines with J gene TRBJ2-7; no clear D. This CDR3 contains 16 residues. Per germline, CDR1 MNHNS and CDR2 SASEGT.

This chain joins TRBV27 and TRBJ2-7; 10 bases are shared with TRBD2. The V and J ends lost 7 bases and 6 bases, in that order; junction bases with no gene match: 15. Per the germline V gene, CDR1 is MNHEY and CDR2 is SMNVEV (reference sequence). The CDR3 length is 16 residues. The CDR3 reads CASIQGTSVLRAEQYF. CDR3 nucleotide sequence: TGTGCCAGCATCCAGGGGACTAGCGTGCTCCGCGCCGAGCAGTACTTC.

This clone came up many times. This clone may be a read error of a much larger clone one base away. Other DNA sequences of this sample code for an identical CDR3. The chain has TRBV6-1 and TRBJ1-5; D might be TRBD1 (5 bases). This CDR3 is built from 14 residues. Per the germline V gene, CDR1 is MNHNS and CDR2 is SASEGT. V was cut by 4 bases and J by 8 bases, with 15 bases left in between. The CDR3 DNA reads as TGTGCCAGCAGTGGAGGCGGGGTGGGGGAGCCCCAGCATTTT. As protein: CASSGGGVGEPQHF.

The sample holds a few counts of this clone. One end of the junction varies from germline; a read error may be responsible. V and J are TRBV6-5 and TRBJ2-5; D is undetermined. The CDR3 has 17 residues. Looked up from germline, CDR1 is MNHEY and CDR2 is SVGAGI. This chain's CDR3 is CSSSYSSSPTSVETQYF. Written as DNA, the CDR3 is TGTTCCAGCAGTTACTCATCGAGTCCCACAAGTGTGGAGACCCAGTACTTC.

The table lists this clone with many counts. The chain recombines TRBV20-1 with TRBJ2-3; 7 bases are a match to TRBD1. Per the germline V gene, CDR1 is DFQATT and CDR2 is SNEGSKA (reference sequence). The CDR3 has 15 amino acids. V was pared by 0 bases and J by 6 bases, with 9 bases of the junction left unmatched. CDR3 in DNA: TGCAGTGCTAGAGACCCCCGTTCGACAGGGGATACGCAGTATTTT. Its protein product is CSARDPRSTGDTQYF.

V gene TRBV5-1 combines with J gene TRBJ2-7, with 7 bases matching TRBD1. The V segment lost 5 bases and the J segment 5 bases; nucleotides outside the gene matches: 7. This CDR3 contains 13 residues. Germline assignment: CDR1 SGHRS and CDR2 YFSETQ. CDR3 in DNA: TGCGCCAGCAGAACTACAGGGGACGACGAGCAGTACTTC. Its protein is CASRTTGDDEQYF.

This clone was observed at least ten times. The V gene is TRBV6-2 or TRBV6-3, the J gene TRBJ1-1, with D unclear. The CDR3 runs 13 residues. Germline assignment: CDR1 MNHEY and CDR2 SVGEGT. The V end lost 2 bases, the J end lost 1 base, and 5 bases lay between the germline ends. The CDR3 DNA follows: TGTGCCAGCAGTTACCGGGGGAACACTGAAGCTTTCTTT. Encoded protein: CASSYRGNTEAFF.

This clone was recorded once. The germline gene is not matched at one end of the junction; a read error may be the cause. The chain couples TRBV2 to TRBJ2-7; TRBD1 aligns across 8 bases. Germline V lookup: CDR1 SNHLY, CDR2 FYNNEI. The CDR3 totals 20 residues. In nucleotides, the CDR3 is TGTGCCAGCATTGAAGGGAAATTTTTGAGGCGACAGGGGATGACCTACGAGCAGTACTTC. Protein sequence: CASIEGKFLRRQGMTYEQYF.

Worth noting for this clone: This sample also contains other DNA sequences that code for the same CDR3. J is TRBJ2-1 and V is TRBV20-1; a weak D match, TRBD1 (10 bases). The CDR3 runs 22 residues. Germline assignment: CDR1 DFQATT and CDR2 SNEGSKA (reference sequence). With 3 bases removed from V and 0 bases from J, the gap between germline ends came to 33 bases. CDR3 DNA: TGCAGTGCTAGGGAACCGGGACAGGGGATCTTCGGTAGCGGGGGCTCCTACAATGAGCAGTTCTTC. This translates into CSAREPGQGIFGSGGSYNEQFF.

This clone was recorded at least ten times. The chain employs TRBV6-1 and TRBJ2-7; perhaps TRBD1 as D (6 bases). Germline-derived CDR1 and CDR2 are MNHNS and SASEGT. V was shortened by 7 bases and J by 4 bases, with 14 bases between the two germline ends. The CDR3 spans 13 residues. The DNA of the CDR3 is TGTGCCAGCAACCGACAGGAGACATACGAGCAGTACTTC. Its translation: CASNRQETYEQYF.

The V gene is TRBV19, the J gene TRBJ1-2; no reliable D call. The CDR3 loop spans 17 amino acids. The germline V gene encodes CDR1 LNHDA and CDR2 SQIVND (reference sequence). V lost 4 bases, J lost 4 bases, and 22 bases lay in between. Here the CDR3 reads CASSTGQEGTLGYGYTF. CDR3 DNA: TGTGCCAGTAGTACTGGCCAGGAGGGAACCCTCGGCTATGGCTACACCTTC. Supplemented by reference TRBV19 and TRBJ1-2, the full variable domain reads DGGITQSPKYLFRKEGQNVTLSCEQNLNHDAMYWYRQDPGQGLRLIYYSQIVNDFQKGDIAEGYSVSREKKESFPLTVTSAQKNPTAFYLCASSTGQEGTLGYGYTFGSGTRLTVV.

The table lists this clone with many counts. This rearrangement joins TRBV6-2 or TRBV6-3 to TRBJ2-7; 7 positions agree with TRBD2. The trim removed 4 bases at V and 5 bases at J, leaving 8 bases unmatched. This CDR3 comprises 14 residues. CDR1 MNHEY and CDR2 SVGEGT come from the germline V gene. CDR3 region: CASSWESGTNEQYF. In nucleotides, the CDR3 is TGTGCCAGCAGTTGGGAATCTGGGACTAACGAGCAGTACTTC.

A few counts support this clone. A clone one base away is much larger, so this may be a read error. Other DNA sequences of this sample code for an identical CDR3. The chain uses TRBV10-3 and TRBJ2-3; 7 bases line up with TRBD2. This CDR3 has 14 residues. The V gene's germline CDR1 is ENHRY and CDR2 SYGVKD. V gave up 7 bases and J gave up 3 bases; unmatched junction bases: 7. The CDR3, as DNA: TGTGCCATCACGCAGCGGGAAGGAACAGATACGCAGTATTTT. Translation: CAITQREGTDTQYF.

This clone was seen repeatedly, ten times or more. The chain recombines TRBV20-1 with TRBJ2-1; D possibly corresponds to TRBD2 (5 bases). The CDR3 runs to 12 residues. Germline values: CDR1 DFQATT, CDR2 SNEGSKA (reference sequence). V shed 6 bases and J shed 11 bases, with 17 bases lying between them. The DNA of the CDR3 is TGCAGTGCGCACCGGGATCCTAAACAGCAGTTCTTC. Its translation: CSAHRDPKQQFF.

This clone was recorded many times. Other DNA sequences of this sample code for an identical CDR3. The V and J genes are TRBV9 and TRBJ2-3, with 12 bases fitting TRBD2. The J segment lost 0 bases and the V segment lost 4 bases, leaving 3 bases of the junction unmatched. The CDR3 runs to 16 residues. Per germline, CDR1 SGDLS and CDR2 YYNGEE. The CDR3 coding sequence is TGTGCCAGCAGCCCTGGGACTAGCGGGAGCACAGATACGCAGTATTTT. Translated: CASSPGTSGSTDTQYF.

This clone has a count of ten or more. CDR3 sequence reads: CASSSEIRQLGADTQYF. The DNA of the CDR3 is TGTGCCAGCAGCTCAGAAATCCGGCAGCTAGGAGCAGATACGCAGTATTTT. V and J are TRBV11-2 and TRBJ2-3; D uncertain. Trimming stripped 4 bases from V and 4 bases from J, with 21 bases between. The V gene's germline CDR1 is SGHAT and CDR2 FQNNGV. The CDR3 has 17 residues.

This clone has ten or more counts. The V gene is TRBV7-2, the J gene TRBJ2-2; D not certain. The CDR3 totals 12 residues. Germline-derived CDR1 and CDR2 are SGHTA and FQGNSA. V lost 4 bases and J 6 bases, leaving 6 bases between the germline ends. The CDR3 is CASSYAAGELFF. The CDR3 DNA sequence: TGTGCCAGCAGCTACGCCGCCGGGGAGCTGTTTTTT. Using reference TRBV7-2 and TRBJ2-2 for the parts outside the CDR3, the full variable domain is GAGVSQSPSNKVTEKGKDVELRCDPISGHTALYWYRQSLGQGLEFLIYFQGNSAPDKSGLPSDRFSAERTGGSVSTLTIQRTQQEDSAVYLCASSYAAGELFFGEGSRLTVL.

This clone was seen only a few times. This chain joins TRBV6-1 and TRBJ1-6; D is unresolved. V shed 2 bases and J shed 9 bases, with 11 bases lying between them. CDR1 and CDR2 (germline): MNHNS, SASEGT. The length of the CDR3 is 14 residues. The CDR3 loop reads CASSESWPGSPLHF. The CDR3 region has the DNA TGTGCCAGCAGTGAATCGTGGCCGGGTTCACCCCTCCACTTT.

In its sample, this clone was seen many times. The chain joins TRBV6-1 to TRBJ2-1; no definite D call. CDR3 length: 15 residues. The germline gives CDR1 MNHNS, CDR2 SASEGT. The V end lost 6 bases, the J end lost 2 bases, and 14 bases lay between the germline ends. The CDR3 region is CASSPGPGTYNEQFF. As DNA, the CDR3 is TGTGCCAGCAGCCCTGGGCCGGGCACCTACAATGAGCAGTTCTTC.

Concerning this clone itself: A much larger clone lies a single base off, so this may be a read error. The chain couples TRBV7-3 to TRBJ1-2; 8 bases fit TRBD1. The germline gives CDR1 SGHTA, CDR2 FQGTGA. This CDR3 has 15 amino acids. Trimming removed 5 bases from V and 4 bases from J; junction bases left unmatched: 9. CDR3 nucleotide sequence: TGTGCCAGCAGCGACTCCAGGGGGCTCATCTATGGCTACACCTTC. The encoded protein is CASSDSRGLIYGYTF.

This clone has ten or more counts. The chain couples TRBV19 to TRBJ1-1; 8 nucleotides match TRBD1. This CDR3 comprises 14 residues. CDR1 is LNHDA and CDR2 is SQIVND in the germline V gene (reference sequence). The trim removed 9 bases at V and 4 bases at J, leaving 10 bases unmatched. The DNA of the CDR3 is TGTGCCAGCGCACGCTCTACAGGGGGCACTGAAGCTTTCTTT. This codes for CASARSTGGTEAFF.